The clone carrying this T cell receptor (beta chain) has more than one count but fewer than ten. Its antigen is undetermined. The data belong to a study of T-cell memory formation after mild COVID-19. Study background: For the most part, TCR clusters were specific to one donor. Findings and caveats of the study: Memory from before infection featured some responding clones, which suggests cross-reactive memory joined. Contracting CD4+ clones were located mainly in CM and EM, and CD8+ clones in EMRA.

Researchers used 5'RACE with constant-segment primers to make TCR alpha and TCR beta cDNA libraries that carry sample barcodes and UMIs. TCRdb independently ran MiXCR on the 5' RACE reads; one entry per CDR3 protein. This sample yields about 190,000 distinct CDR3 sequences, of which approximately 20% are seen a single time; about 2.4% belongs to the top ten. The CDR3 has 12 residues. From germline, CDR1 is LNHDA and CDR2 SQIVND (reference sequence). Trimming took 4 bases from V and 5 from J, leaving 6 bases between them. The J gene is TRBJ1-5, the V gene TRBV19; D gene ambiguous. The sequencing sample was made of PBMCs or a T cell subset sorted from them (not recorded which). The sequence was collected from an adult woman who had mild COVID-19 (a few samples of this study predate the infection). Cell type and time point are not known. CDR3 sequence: CASSRKDQPQHF. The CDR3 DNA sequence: TGTGCCAGTAGTAGGAAGGATCAGCCCCAGCATTTT.